These 14 T cell receptor beta chains share one sample of origin, sequenced in a study of technical replicates of blood from several donors. Repertoires were generated with immunoSEQ multiplex PCR, while TCRdb's copy carries only in-frame clones and drops some. This repertoire shows some 67,000 clones, roughly 98% found once; its top ten account for over 0.15%. The sample comprised T cells isolated from PBMCs. Receptors originate from a human donor in good health.

This chain links TRBV6-1 with TRBJ2-6, with TRBD1 as a possible D gene (6 bases). The germline CDR1 and CDR2 sequences are MNHNS and SASEGT. V shed 6 bases and J shed 2 bases, with 11 bases lying between them. The CDR3 spans 15 residues. The CDR3 region is CASRLQGAGANVLTF. The CDR3, as DNA: TGTGCCAGCAGACTACAGGGTGCTGGGGCCAACGTCCTGACTTTC.

The chain is built from TRBV11-2 and TRBJ2-7, with unresolved D. The CDR3 contains 14 residues. V dropped 1 base and J dropped 5 bases, with 12 bases sitting between them. The germline gives CDR1 SGHAT, CDR2 FQNNGV. CDR3 coding DNA: TGTGCCAGCAGCTTAGGGCCCCCGCCGAACGAGCAGTACTTC. Amino acid sequence: CASSLGPPPNEQYF.

This chain connects TRBV15 to TRBJ2-5; no firm D call. With 3 bases removed from V and 5 bases from J, the gap between germline ends came to 16 bases. CDR1 is LNHNV and CDR2 is YYDKDF in the germline V gene (reference sequence). CDR3 length: 15 residues. The CDR3 coding sequence is TGTGCCACCAGCAGGCCGGGTTCACTCGGGGAGACCCAGTACTTC. Translated, it gives CATSRPGSLGETQYF.

The chain carries TRBV28 and TRBJ1-2; D ambiguous. Trimming took off 2 bases at V and 7 bases at J, with 8 bases between the two ends. Germline V lookup: CDR1 MDHEN, CDR2 SYDVKM. The CDR3 loop spans 12 amino acids. In DNA form, the CDR3 reads TGTGCCAGCAGTTTAAACAGCCGTGGCTACACCTTC. It is translated as CASSLNSRGYTF.

The V gene is TRBV30, the J gene TRBJ1-2, with 7 bases aligning to TRBD1. Germline CDR1 and CDR2: GTSNPN and SVGIG (reference sequence). V shed 1 base and J 8 bases; nucleotides not matched to a gene: 4. The CDR3 has 12 amino acids. CDR3 loop: CAWSGQGIGYTF. The CDR3 DNA sequence: TGTGCCTGGAGTGGACAGGGAATAGGCTACACCTTC.

A few counts support this clone. The chain carries TRBV4-1 and TRBJ1-1, with a possible D match to TRBD1 (5 bases). V dropped 0 bases and J dropped 2 bases, with 10 bases sitting between them. In germline, CDR1 is MGHRA, CDR2 YSYEKL. The CDR3 loop spans 15 amino acids. CDR3 in DNA: TGCGCCAGCAGCCAAGATTCGGGGGTAAACACTGAAGCTTTCTTT. It codes for CASSQDSGVNTEAFF.

CDR3 nucleotides: TGTGCCACCTGGATAGGGTCGTCGGGGGAAGCTTTCTTT. Translating gives CATWIGSSGEAFF. The rearrangement uses TRBV10-3 and TRBJ1-1; D gene unclear. The germline CDR1 and CDR2 sequences are ENHRY and SYGVKD. The CDR3 has 13 residues. V gave up 10 bases and J gave up 8 bases, with 20 bases separating them.

V and J are TRBV30 and TRBJ2-7, with D unresolved. V was shortened by 4 bases and J by 1 base, with 11 bases between the two germline ends. The CDR3 totals 13 residues. Germline V CDR1 and CDR2: GTSNPN, SVGIG (reference sequence). In DNA, the CDR3 is TGTGCCTGGACTGACACGGATTCCTACGAGCAGTACTTC. Translation: CAWTDTDSYEQYF.

This chain uses TRBV7-8 with TRBJ2-3; no clear D. The CDR3 runs 15 residues. The V end was cut by 5 bases, the J end by 4 bases, with 16 bases between. Germline values: CDR1 SGHVS, CDR2 FQNEAQ. CDR3 DNA: TGTGCCAGCAGCGTAACACCCGGCGGAGCAGATACGCAGTATTTT. This encodes CASSVTPGGADTQYF.

The gene calls are TRBV6-5 and TRBJ1-1; D might be TRBD1 (6 bases). CDR1 and CDR2 (germline): MNHEY, SVGAGI. This CDR3 region has 13 residues. Trimming took off 5 bases at V and 4 bases at J, with 11 bases between the two ends. As DNA, the CDR3 is TGTGCCAGCAGTCCCGACAGGTTCACTGAAGCTTTCTTT. Protein sequence: CASSPDRFTEAFF.

The V gene is TRBV15, the J gene TRBJ2-3, with D maybe TRBD1 (5 bases). CDR3 length: 18 amino acids. Germline V CDR1 and CDR2: LNHNV, YYDKDF (reference sequence). V was trimmed by 0 bases and J by 0 bases, leaving 16 bases between them. This chain's CDR3 is CATSRDYTHRLSTDTQYF. The CDR3 region has the DNA TGTGCCACCAGCAGAGATTACACCCACAGGTTGAGCACAGATACGCAGTATTTT.

CDR3 region: CASSLTQGVGDSPLHF. The CDR3 nucleotides read TGTGCCAGCAGCCTGACCCAGGGTGTTGGGGATTCACCCCTCCACTTT. The chain links TRBV9 to TRBJ1-6; D might be TRBD1 (5 bases). V lost 4 bases and J 8 bases, leaving 19 bases between the germline ends. This CDR3 contains 16 residues. Germline CDR1 is SGDLS and CDR2 is YYNGEE.

The chain carries TRBV11-3 and TRBJ1-1, with D perhaps matching TRBD1 (5 bases). The germline gives CDR1 SGHNT, CDR2 YENEEA. With 0 bases removed from V and 6 bases from J, the gap between germline ends came to 8 bases. The CDR3 covers 13 residues. The DNA for the CDR3 is TGTGCCAGCAGCTTAGATACGGGGGCTGAAGCTTTCTTT. Translated, it gives CASSLDTGAEAFF.

The CDR3, as DNA: TGCGCCAGCAGCCGGGACAGGGTTTCCGGGGAGCTGTTTTTT. It encodes CASSRDRVSGELFF. This rearrangement joins TRBV5-1 to TRBJ2-2; the match to TRBD1 covers 9 bases. V shed 4 bases and J 6 bases; nucleotides not matched to a gene: 4. The CDR3 is 14 residues long. Germline V gene sequence: CDR1 SGHRS, CDR2 YFSETQ.